The rows below give T cell receptor beta chains drawn from one sample of a study of early stage breast cancer tumors. Produced via immunoSEQ multiplex PCR; TCRdb's table is partial and in-frame only. The data hold fewer than 80,000 clones, with around 80% observed a single time. The sequenced material came from blood. These receptors originate from a person in their 40s with breast cancer. Both conserved end residues are part of each CDR3. The order of the fields is clone size, V gene, J gene, D gene, CDR3 protein, CDR3 DNA. The D gene is left open where the match is weak. The listing skips clone size in some rows; elsewhere it reads once, few, many or a size class.

.	TRBV7-8	TRBJ2-7	.	CASSLRDGYEQYF	TGTGCCAGCAGCCTTCGGGACGGTTACGAGCAGTACTTC
.	TRBV6-6	TRBJ1-5	TRBD1	CASSRQGLEQPQHF	TGTGCCAGCAGCCGACAGGGTTTGGAACAGCCCCAGCATTTT
.	TRBV29-1	TRBJ2-7	TRBD2	CSVVGTSGKSSYEQYF	TGCAGCGTTGTTGGGACTAGCGGGAAGAGCTCCTACGAGCAGTACTTC
once	TRBV7-3	TRBJ2-7	TRBD2	CASSLSGTSGRYEQYF	TGTGCCAGCAGCTTGTCAGGGACTAGCGGCCGCTACGAGCAGTACTTC
.	TRBV18	TRBJ2-5	TRBD1	CASSKDRGPQETQYF	TGTGCCAGCTCAAAAGACAGGGGGCCTCAAGAGACCCAGTACTTC
.	TRBV9	TRBJ2-1	.	CASSTRLTVDNEQFF	TGTGCCAGCAGCACCCGGTTGACGGTAGACAATGAGCAGTTCTTC
.	TRBV27	TRBJ2-7	.	CASSSVYEQYF	TGTGCCAGCAGTTCCGTCTACGAGCAGTACTTC
.	TRBV5-1	TRBJ1-1	.	CASSWGGPILMNTEAFF	TGCGCCAGCAGCTGGGGGGGCCCTATTCTTATGAACACTGAAGCTTTCTTT
.	TRBV7-7	TRBJ1-5	.	CASSLGVDQPQHF	TGTGCTAGCAGCTTGGGGGTTGATCAGCCCCAGCATTTT
.	TRBV13	TRBJ1-5	.	CASSPGRGNQPQHF	TGTGCCAGCAGCCCGGGGAGGGGCAATCAGCCCCAGCATTTT
once	TRBV28	TRBJ2-7	.	CASSSSGTGSYEQYF	TGTGCCAGCAGTTCCTCCGGGACGGGCAGCTACGAGCAGTACTTC
.	TRBV28	TRBJ2-3	TRBD2	CASRVLAGSTDTQYF	TGTGCCAGCAGGGTACTAGCGGGCAGCACAGATACGCAGTATTTT
once	TRBV29-1	TRBJ1-2	.	CSTKGGTNYGYTF	TGCAGCACCAAAGGGGGAACTAACTATGGCTACACCTTC
.	TRBV9	TRBJ2-3	.	CASSLRPEDTQYF	TGTGCCAGCAGCCTCCGGCCTGAGGATACGCAGTATTTT
.	TRBV5-1	TRBJ2-7	TRBD2	CASSGAGTSGTYEQYF	TGCGCCAGCAGCGGCGCTGGGACTAGCGGAACCTACGAGCAGTACTTC
.	TRBV6-5	TRBJ2-1	.	CASSYSMRGYEQFF	TGTGCCAGCAGTTACTCGATGAGGGGTTATGAGCAGTTCTTC
.	TRBV15	TRBJ2-5	.	CATSREIAEETQYF	TGTGCCACCAGCAGAGAGATAGCGGAAGAGACCCAGTACTTC
.	TRBV4-1	TRBJ2-7	.	CASSQAGANYEQYF	TGCGCCAGCAGCCAAGCAGGGGCAAACTACGAGCAGTACTTC
.	TRBV7-2	TRBJ1-1	.	CASSLGRVNTEAFF	TGTGCCAGCAGCTTGGGCAGGGTGAACACTGAAGCTTTCTTT
.	TRBV28	TRBJ1-3	TRBD1	CASSFGQGAKGNTIYF	TGTGCCAGCAGTTTTGGGCAGGGGGCGAAAGGAAACACCATATATTTT
few	TRBV28	TRBJ1-2	.	CAIDGPTEGYTF	TGTGCCATTGATGGCCCGACGGAGGGCTACACCTTC
.	TRBV9	TRBJ2-1	.	CASSFSAGTENEQFF	TGTGCCAGCAGCTTCAGTGCTGGGACGGAGAATGAGCAGTTCTTC
.	TRBV7-9	TRBJ2-5	.	CASSNQGTGETQYF	TGTGCCAGCAGCAACCAGGGAACTGGGGAGACCCAGTACTTC
once	TRBV11-3	TRBJ2-1	.	CASSFGPPSYNEQFF	TGTGCCAGCAGCTTTGGGCCCCCGAGTTACAATGAGCAGTTCTTC
.	TRBV7-9	TRBJ1-3	.	CASSPRDFSGNTIYF	TGTGCCAGCAGCCCCAGGGACTTCTCTGGAAACACCATATATTTT
few	TRBV27	TRBJ1-5	.	CASSLRAPLRQPQHF	TGTGCCAGCAGTTTAAGGGCTCCCTTGAGGCAGCCCCAGCATTTT
once	TRBV6-6	TRBJ2-1	TRBD2	CASSYSQLAGGQQFF	TGTGCCAGCAGTTACTCTCAACTAGCGGGAGGTCAACAGTTCTTC
.	TRBV27	TRBJ1-5	.	CASSHLGGPQHF	TGTGCCAGCAGTCATTTGGGGGGGCCCCAGCATTTT
once	TRBV18	TRBJ1-3	TRBD1	CASSQLPGQGSGNTIYF	TGTGCCAGCTCACAACTCCCGGGACAGGGATCTGGAAACACCATATATTTT
.	TRBV19	TRBJ2-7	TRBD2	CASSMRTSVSSGYEQYF	TGTGCCAGTAGTATGCGGACTAGCGTTTCCTCGGGCTACGAGCAGTACTTC
once	TRBV10-3	TRBJ1-1	.	CAISESTGRMNTEAFF	TGTGCCATCAGTGAGTCGACAGGTCGAATGAACACTGAAGCTTTCTTT
.	TRBV27	TRBJ2-7	TRBD2	CASRDLAGGGYEQYF	TGTGCCAGCAGAGACTTAGCGGGAGGGGGTTACGAGCAGTACTTC
.	TRBV5-6	TRBJ1-2	TRBD1	CASSLPGQGGGYTF	TGTGCCAGCAGCTTGCCGGGACAGGGGGGGGGCTACACCTTC
.	TRBV28	TRBJ2-3	.	CASRTVKGVWDTQYF	TGTGCCAGCAGGACGGTAAAGGGGGTTTGGGATACGCAGTATTTT
.	TRBV11-3	TRBJ2-5	TRBD1	CASSLGQGTGSQYF	TGTGCCAGCAGCCTCGGACAGGGTACTGGGTCCCAGTACTTC
once	TRBV29-1	TRBJ2-7	.	CSVLIQGYEQYF	TGCAGCGTTCTCATCCAGGGCTACGAGCAGTACTTC
.	TRBV30	TRBJ2-7	.	CAWSVRYEQYF	TGTGCCTGGAGTGTACGCTACGAGCAGTACTTC
.	TRBV28	TRBJ1-5	.	CASSSDTSNQPQHF	TGTGCCAGCAGCTCTGACACCAGCAATCAGCCCCAGCATTTT
.	TRBV11-2	TRBJ2-6	.	CASTSSSGANVLTF	TGTGCCAGTACCTCTTCCTCTGGGGCCAACGTCCTGACTTTC
.	TRBV18	TRBJ2-1	.	CASSLLEASYNEQFF	TGTGCCAGCTCTCTACTGGAAGCTTCCTACAATGAGCAGTTCTTC
.	TRBV6-6	TRBJ1-5	.	CASSYRSSEPQHF	TGTGCCAGCAGTTACCGAAGCTCGGAGCCCCAGCATTTT
few	TRBV28	TRBJ1-2	.	CASSLIDYGYTF	TGTGCCAGCAGTTTAATTGATTATGGCTACACCTTC
.	TRBV18	TRBJ1-1	.	CASSPLRGRDTEAFF	TGTGCCAGCTCACCACTAAGAGGTAGGGACACTGAAGCTTTCTTT
.	TRBV6-1	TRBJ1-5	TRBD1	CASTQGAWGGQPQHF	TGTGCCAGCACTCAGGGGGCTTGGGGTGGTCAGCCCCAGCATTTT
.	TRBV5-5	TRBJ1-3	.	CASSLQGNTIYF	TGTGCCAGCAGCCTTCAGGGAAACACCATATATTTT
once	TRBV6-6	TRBJ1-1	.	CASSQTGRNTEAFF	TGTGCCAGCAGCCAGACTGGACGGAACACTGAAGCTTTCTTT
.	TRBV19	TRBJ1-1	TRBD1	CASSRVPGQGAGNTEAFF	TGTGCCAGTAGTCGAGTACCGGGACAGGGGGCGGGGAACACTGAAGCTTTCTTT
.	TRBV28	TRBJ2-7	.	CASSSSGQGFYEQYF	TGTGCCAGCAGTTCTTCTGGGCAGGGGTTCTACGAGCAGTACTTC
.	TRBV6-5	TRBJ2-3	.	CASSYGGGRADTQYF	TGTGCCAGCAGTTACGGGGGAGGCCGGGCAGATACGCAGTATTTT
.	TRBV10-3	TRBJ1-5	TRBD1	CAISESTGELGTQHF	TGTGCCATCAGTGAGTCGACAGGGGAGTTGGGGACCCAGCATTTT
.	TRBV27	TRBJ1-1	.	CASSLGREGTEAFF	TGTGCCAGCAGTTTAGGTAGGGAGGGGACTGAAGCTTTCTTT